The 31 T cell receptor beta chains below were found in one sample sequenced in a study of blood T cell repertoires in COVID-19. Sequenced by immunoSEQ multiplex PCR; TCRdb stores in-frame clones only, minus some. The sample yields about 160,000 clones, 75% to 85% seen once. Source material: PBMCs or T cells enriched from blood (not recorded which). The receptors stem from a woman aged 60 to 75 who had recovered from COVID-19.

The CDR3 DNA sequence: TGTGCCAGCAGCTTACAGACAGGGTACGGAAACACCATATATTTT. As protein: CASSLQTGYGNTIYF. J is TRBJ1-3 and V is TRBV7-6; TRBD1 matches 7 bases. Germline CDR1 is SGHVS and CDR2 is FNYEAQ. V gave up 2 bases and J gave up 4 bases; unmatched junction bases: 5. The CDR3 loop spans 15 amino acids. Variable domain in full (rest from reference TRBV7-6 and TRBJ1-3): GAGVSQSPRYKVTKRGQDVALRCDPISGHVSLYWYRQALGQGPEFLTYFNYEAQQDKSGLPNDRFSAERPEGSISTLTIQRTEQRDSAMYRCASSLQTGYGNTIYFGEGSWLTVV.

The rearrangement links TRBV18 to TRBJ2-7; 9 bases fit TRBD1. V dropped 2 bases and J dropped 7; count of bases not matched to a gene: 9. From germline, CDR1 is KGHSH and CDR2 LQKENI. CDR3 size: 15 residues. CDR3 sequence: CASSPDRGAGGEQYF. CDR3 nucleotides: TGTGCCAGCTCACCAGACAGGGGGGCCGGCGGGGAGCAGTACTTC.

The chain combines TRBV11-2 with TRBJ2-7; TRBD1 matches at 9 bases. Unmatched junction bases numbered 4, after V lost 5 bases and J lost 2 bases. This CDR3 has 14 residues. Germline V gives CDR1 SGHAT, CDR2 FQNNGV. This chain's CDR3 is CASSIRQGAYEQYF. CDR3 DNA sequence: TGTGCCAGCAGCATCAGACAGGGGGCCTACGAGCAGTACTTC.

The chain combines TRBV7-2 with TRBJ1-3; tentative D call: TRBD1 (5 bases). The CDR3 has 15 residues. The germline CDR1 and CDR2 sequences are SGHTA and FQGNSA. The germline V and J ends were trimmed by 1 base and 2 bases, with 9 bases remaining between them. The CDR3 sequence: CASSLVRGAGNTIYF. The CDR3 DNA sequence: TGTGCCAGCAGCTTAGTGCGGGGGGCTGGAAACACCATATATTTT. The variable domain in full, completed from reference TRBV7-2 and TRBJ1-3, reads GAGVSQSPSNKVTEKGKDVELRCDPISGHTALYWYRQSLGQGLEFLIYFQGNSAPDKSGLPSDRFSAERTGGSVSTLTIQRTQQEDSAVYLCASSLVRGAGNTIYFGEGSWLTVV.

This clone appeared once. V usage is TRBV10-3 and J usage is TRBJ2-3, with 9 bases fitting TRBD2. V was clipped by 2 bases and J by 2 bases; unmatched bases: 5. Germline V gene sequence: CDR1 ENHRY, CDR2 SYGVKD. The CDR3 totals 16 residues. The CDR3 sequence: CAISELASGATDTQYF. The CDR3 coding sequence is TGTGCCATCAGTGAGCTGGCTAGCGGGGCCACAGATACGCAGTATTTT.

The chain carries TRBV2 and TRBJ1-6; possibly TRBD1 for D (6 bases). The CDR3 runs 17 residues. Germline V gives CDR1 SNHLY, CDR2 FYNNEI. The V end was cut by 6 bases, the J end by 2 bases, with 17 bases between. CDR3 loop: CASRAGTPNAYNSPLHF. The CDR3 bases are TGTGCCAGCAGGGCCGGGACACCTAATGCCTATAATTCACCCCTCCACTTT.

V is TRBV6-5 and J is TRBJ2-7, with TRBD2 identical over 10 bases. The germline gives CDR1 MNHEY, CDR2 SVGAGI. Losses at the gene ends were 0 bases for V and 2 bases for J; bases not matched to a gene: 4. The CDR3 is made up of 16 amino acids. The CDR3 nucleotides are TGTGCCAGCAGTTACTCACTAGCGGGGCAAGCCTACGAGCAGTACTTC. Protein sequence: CASSYSLAGQAYEQYF.

The genes are TRBV11-2 and TRBJ1-2; TRBD1 might be the D (5 bases). Trimming removed 0 bases at V and 2 bases at J, with 19 bases between. CDR3 length: 18 residues. Germline values: CDR1 SGHAT, CDR2 FQNNGV. The CDR3 sequence: CASSLDVRTRVWNYGYTF. The CDR3 nucleotides are TGTGCCAGCAGCTTAGATGTTCGGACAAGAGTCTGGAACTATGGCTACACCTTC.

V usage is TRBV27 and J usage is TRBJ2-2; 12 bases map to TRBD1. Germline assignment: CDR1 MNHEY and CDR2 SMNVEV (reference sequence). V lost 5 bases and J lost 5; bases outside the gene matches: 9. This CDR3 is built from 17 residues. The DNA of the CDR3 is TGTGCCAGCAGTCAGGGACAGGGGGCGTATGAAACCGGGGAGCTGTTTTTT. This encodes CASSQGQGAYETGELFF.

This chain links TRBV24-1 with TRBJ1-2; D may be TRBD1 (5 bases). Trimming removed 4 bases from V and 8 bases from J, with 19 bases in between. The CDR3 has 15 residues. In germline, CDR1 is KGHDR, CDR2 SFDVKD. CDR3 sequence: CATSDPGQGGKGYTF. CDR3 nucleotide sequence: TGTGCCACCAGTGACCCCGGGCAGGGTGGAAAAGGCTACACCTTC.

The chain uses TRBV6-1 and TRBJ2-3, with D unresolved. Trimming removed 0 bases at V and 5 bases at J, with 9 bases between. The germline V gene has CDR1 MNHNS and CDR2 SASEGT. This CDR3 spans 14 amino acids. Written as DNA, the CDR3 is TGTGCCAGCAGTGAAGCGCCAGGCCAAGATACGCAGTATTTT. This gives the protein CASSEAPGQDTQYF.

This sequence joins TRBV27 and TRBJ2-5; D not resolved. Germline CDR1 and CDR2: MNHEY and SMNVEV (reference sequence). V was pared by 5 bases and J by 5 bases, with 15 bases between. This CDR3 region has 14 residues. The CDR3 DNA follows: TGTGCCAGCAGTGTAACCGGTCGCCCCGAGACCCAGTACTTC. Amino acid sequence: CASSVTGRPETQYF.

The chain recombines TRBV5-8 with TRBJ1-3; D not resolved. Germline V CDR1 and CDR2: SGHTS, YDEGEE. The CDR3 has 13 residues. Trimming removed 10 bases at V and 4 bases at J, with 15 bases between. CDR3 nucleotide sequence: TGTGCCGGCCGGGTATGGTCCGGAAACACCATATATTTT. Protein product: CAGRVWSGNTIYF.

The gene calls are TRBV7-2 and TRBJ2-7, with TRBD2 identical over 14 bases. The CDR3 sequence is 17 residues long. Germline V gene lookup returns CDR1 SGHTA and CDR2 FQGNSA. V dropped 5 bases and J dropped 1; count of bases not matched to a gene: 7. DNA of the CDR3: TGTGCCAGCAGCCCGGGACTAGCGGGGGCCCTATCCTACGAGCAGTACTTC. It is translated as CASSPGLAGALSYEQYF.

The rearrangement joins TRBV10-3 to TRBJ1-5, with D possibly being TRBD1 (5 bases). The CDR3 contains 15 residues. V was trimmed by 2 bases and J by 5 bases, leaving 13 bases between them. Germline V lookup: CDR1 ENHRY, CDR2 SYGVKD. The CDR3 reads CAISEDSPGYQPQHF. The CDR3 DNA is TGTGCCATCAGTGAGGACAGCCCGGGCTATCAGCCCCAGCATTTT.

J is TRBJ2-1 and V is TRBV10-3; 9 positions agree with TRBD1. Germline V lookup: CDR1 ENHRY, CDR2 SYGVKD. The CDR3 is made up of 14 amino acids. Trimming removed 8 bases from V and 7 bases from J; junction bases left unmatched: 9. The CDR3, as DNA: TGTGCCATCTCGAACCGGGACAGGGAAAATGAGCAGTTCTTC. It encodes CAISNRDRENEQFF.

The chain couples TRBV12-5 to TRBJ2-3; TRBD1 matches 10 bases. Unmatched junction bases numbered 15, after V lost 1 base and J lost 5 bases. CDR1 is LGHNT and CDR2 is FRNRAP in the germline V gene. The CDR3 runs 19 residues. The CDR3 is CASGLDVRNGQGVRDTQYF. The CDR3 DNA reads TGTGCTAGTGGTTTGGACGTCCGGAACGGACAGGGGGTTAGAGATACGCAGTATTTT.

V and J are TRBV6-5 and TRBJ1-2, with D uncertain. There are 14 residues in the CDR3. The ends were cut back, 6 bases at V and 6 bases at J, with 17 bases in the middle. CDR1 is MNHEY and CDR2 is SVGAGI in the germline V gene. The CDR3 sequence is CASSTIYRGNGYTF. In DNA, the CDR3 is TGTGCCAGCAGCACAATATACCGAGGGAATGGCTACACCTTC.

The J gene is TRBJ2-2, the V gene TRBV7-6, with TRBD2 identical over 11 bases. J gave up 1 base and V 3 bases, and 10 bases lay outside the gene matches. The CDR3 is 19 amino acids. Germline V gene data show CDR1 as SGHVS and CDR2 as FNYEAQ. The CDR3 reads CASSFKGLAGGQNTGELFF. CDR3 DNA sequence: TGTGCCAGCAGCTTTAAGGGGCTAGCGGGGGGCCAGAACACCGGGGAGCTGTTTTTT. Using reference TRBV7-6 and TRBJ2-2 for the parts outside the CDR3, the full variable domain is GAGVSQSPRYKVTKRGQDVALRCDPISGHVSLYWYRQALGQGPEFLTYFNYEAQQDKSGLPNDRFSAERPEGSISTLTIQRTEQRDSAMYRCASSFKGLAGGQNTGELFFGEGSRLTVL.

Only a few counts were recorded for this clone. The CDR3 bases are TGTGCCAGCAGTTTGCCTCAGAACTATGGCTACACCTTC. Residues: CASSLPQNYGYTF. The chain is built from TRBV12-3 or TRBV12-4 and TRBJ1-2; D gene ambiguous. This CDR3 spans 13 amino acids. Between the trimmed V and J ends, which lost 3 bases and 2 bases, there was a span of 7 bases.

This clone appeared once. The chain links TRBV4-1 to TRBJ1-2; D unclear. The V gene's germline CDR1 is MGHRA and CDR2 YSYEKL. This CDR3 is 18 amino acids long. The V end was cut by 4 bases, the J end by 6 bases, with 27 bases between. The CDR3 spells CASSRPQNRRGKGHGYTF. The CDR3 coding sequence is TGCGCCAGCAGCCGCCCCCAAAACCGGCGGGGAAAGGGCCATGGCTACACCTTC.

This clone was seen a handful of times. The chain employs TRBV29-1 and TRBJ2-7; TRBD1 aligns across 7 bases. CDR3 length equals 13 residues. Germline-derived CDR1 and CDR2 are SQVTM and ANQGSEA. V was clipped by 4 bases and J by 0 bases; unmatched bases: 3. The CDR3 region is CSVVGQVSYEQYF. The CDR3, as DNA: TGCAGCGTTGTTGGACAGGTCTCCTACGAGCAGTACTTC.

The V and J genes are TRBV12-5 and TRBJ1-5, with 8 bases matching TRBD1. The V and J ends lost 6 bases and 0 bases, in that order; junction bases with no gene match: 19. Germline-derived CDR1 and CDR2 are LGHNT and FRNRAP. The CDR3 consists of 20 residues. The CDR3 protein is CASGEDRGQKYIYSNQPQHF. CDR3 in DNA: TGTGCTAGTGGCGAAGACAGGGGCCAGAAATACATATATAGCAATCAGCCCCAGCATTTT.

The chain's CDR3 is CASSRLPTGELFF. For the CDR3, the DNA is TGTGCCAGTAGCAGGTTACCCACCGGGGAGCTGTTTTTT. The chain couples TRBV19 to TRBJ2-2; D is undetermined. The germline V gene has CDR1 LNHDA and CDR2 SQIVND (reference sequence). The CDR3 sequence is 13 residues long. V gave up 6 bases and J gave up 4 bases, with 9 bases separating them.

This clone has just one count. The CDR3 loop is CASSPWTGHNEKLFF. The CDR3 bases are TGTGCCAGCAGTCCCTGGACAGGGCACAATGAAAAACTGTTTTTT. The chain carries TRBV27 and TRBJ1-4; the match to TRBD1 covers 8 bases. CDR1 MNHEY and CDR2 SMNVEV come from the germline V gene (reference sequence). V trimming: 5 bases; J trimming: 5 bases; junction bases outside the gene matches: 7. The length of the CDR3 is 15 residues.

The chain recombines TRBV10-1 with TRBJ2-1; 12 bases are a match to TRBD2. Germline V gene data show CDR1 as WNHNN and CDR2 as SYGVQD (reference sequence). CDR3 size: 15 residues. The junction had 2 bases not matched to a gene; V was cut back by 0 bases and J by 8 bases. CDR3 bases: TGCGCCAGCAGTGAGTCTTCTAGCGGGGGGGATGAGCAGTTCTTC. Translating it yields CASSESSSGGDEQFF.

V and J are TRBV5-4 and TRBJ1-1; 8 bases fit TRBD1. V was clipped by 6 bases and J by 0 bases; unmatched bases: 7. CDR3 length: 15 amino acids. Per germline, CDR1 SGHNT and CDR2 YYREEE (reference sequence). The CDR3 region has the DNA TGTGCCAGCATTGATCAGGGGGCCGTGAACACTGAAGCTTTCTTT. Amino acid sequence: CASIDQGAVNTEAFF.

CDR3 nucleotides: TGCAGCGTTGAAGACAGGACAGGGGCTGGTGGCTACACCTTC. This encodes CSVEDRTGAGGYTF. The gene calls are TRBV29-1 and TRBJ1-2; 9 nucleotides line up with TRBD1. Trimming cost V 0 bases and J 7 bases; bases outside gene matches: 6. Germline-derived CDR1 and CDR2 are SQVTM and ANQGSEA. The CDR3 has 14 residues.

This clone occurred a few times. This chain connects TRBV6-5 to TRBJ1-4; no reliable D call. CDR1 MNHEY and CDR2 SVGAGI come from the germline V gene. The V and J ends lost 6 bases and 7 bases respectively, with 18 bases between them. The CDR3 loop spans 15 amino acids. The CDR3 is CASSPQSFRVEKLFF. The CDR3, as DNA: TGTGCCAGCAGCCCACAATCCTTCCGGGTTGAAAAACTGTTTTTT.

V gene TRBV5-6 combines with J gene TRBJ1-1; D is undetermined. Per germline, CDR1 SGHDT and CDR2 YYEEEE. Between the trimmed V and J ends, which lost 0 bases and 2 bases, there was a span of 8 bases. This CDR3 spans 14 amino acids. CDR3 residues: CASSLVVLNTEAFF. DNA of the CDR3: TGTGCCAGCAGCTTGGTTGTCTTAAACACTGAAGCTTTCTTT.

This clone was seen more than once but under ten times. This chain joins TRBV6-5 and TRBJ2-2; D might be TRBD2 (7 bases). Trimming removed 2 bases from V and 3 bases from J, with 10 bases in between. The CDR3 is 15 amino acids. CDR1 is MNHEY, CDR2 SVGAGI, per germline. The CDR3 DNA reads as TGTGCCAGCAGTTACGGGGGGGGCTACACCGGGGAGCTGTTTTTT. Translating it yields CASSYGGGYTGELFF.